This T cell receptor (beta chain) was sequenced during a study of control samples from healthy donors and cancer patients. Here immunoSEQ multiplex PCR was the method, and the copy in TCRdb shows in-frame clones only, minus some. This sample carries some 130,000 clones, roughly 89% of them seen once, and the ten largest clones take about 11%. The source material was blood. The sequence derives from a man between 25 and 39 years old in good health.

CDR3 protein: CATTGGLGTEAFF. The CDR3, as DNA: TGTGCCACCACAGGGGGCCTCGGCACTGAAGCTTTCTTT. This chain connects TRBV6-5 to TRBJ1-1; 9 nucleotides match TRBD1. The J segment lost 4 bases and the V segment lost 10 bases, leaving 7 bases of the junction unmatched. This CDR3 has 13 residues. Per germline, CDR1 MNHEY and CDR2 SVGAGI.